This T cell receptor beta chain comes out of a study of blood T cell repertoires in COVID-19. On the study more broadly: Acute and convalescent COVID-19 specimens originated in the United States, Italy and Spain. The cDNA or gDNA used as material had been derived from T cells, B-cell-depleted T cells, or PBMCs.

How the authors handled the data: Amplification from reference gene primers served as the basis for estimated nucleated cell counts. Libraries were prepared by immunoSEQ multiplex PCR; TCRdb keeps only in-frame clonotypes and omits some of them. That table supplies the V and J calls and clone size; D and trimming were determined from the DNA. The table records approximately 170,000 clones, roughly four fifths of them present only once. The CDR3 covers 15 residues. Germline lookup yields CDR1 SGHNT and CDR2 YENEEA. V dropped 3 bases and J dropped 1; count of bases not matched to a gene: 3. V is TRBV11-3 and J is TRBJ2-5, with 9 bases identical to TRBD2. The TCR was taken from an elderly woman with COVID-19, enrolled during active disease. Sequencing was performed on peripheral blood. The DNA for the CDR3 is TGTGCCAGCAGCTTGAAGCGGGGGGTCCAAGAGACCCAGTACTTC. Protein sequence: CASSLKRGVQETQYF.